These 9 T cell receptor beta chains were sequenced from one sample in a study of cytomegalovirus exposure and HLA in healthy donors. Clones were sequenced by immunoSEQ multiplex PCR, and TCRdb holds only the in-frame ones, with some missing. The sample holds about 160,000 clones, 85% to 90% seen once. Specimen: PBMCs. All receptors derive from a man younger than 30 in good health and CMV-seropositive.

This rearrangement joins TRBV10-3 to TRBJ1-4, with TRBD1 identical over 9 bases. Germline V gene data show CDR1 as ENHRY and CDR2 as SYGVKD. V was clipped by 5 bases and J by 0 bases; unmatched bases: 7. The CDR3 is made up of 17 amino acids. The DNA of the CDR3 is TGTGCCATCAGTCCGGACAGGGGCCTATCAACTAATGAAAAACTGTTTTTT. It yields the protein CAISPDRGLSTNEKLFF.

The CDR3 DNA is TGTGCCAGCAGTGCGCAACACCGGACAGCAGGGAGCAATCAGCCCCAGCATTTT. Translating it yields CASSAQHRTAGSNQPQHF. The chain is built from TRBV6-1 and TRBJ1-5; D is perhaps TRBD1 (6 bases). The length of the CDR3 is 18 residues. Germline assignment: CDR1 MNHNS and CDR2 SASEGT. Trimming took 4 bases from V and 1 from J, leaving 20 bases between them.

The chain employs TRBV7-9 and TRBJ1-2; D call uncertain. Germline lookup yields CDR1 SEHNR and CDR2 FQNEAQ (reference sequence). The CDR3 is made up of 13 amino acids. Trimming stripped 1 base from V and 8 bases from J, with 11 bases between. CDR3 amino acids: CASSLGQTWGYTF. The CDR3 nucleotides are TGTGCCAGCAGCTTAGGGCAGACATGGGGCTACACCTTC.

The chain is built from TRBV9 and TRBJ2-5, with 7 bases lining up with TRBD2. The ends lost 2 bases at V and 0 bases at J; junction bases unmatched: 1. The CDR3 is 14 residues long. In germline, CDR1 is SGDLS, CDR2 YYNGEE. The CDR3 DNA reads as TGTGCCAGCAGCGTTGGGAGGGACCAAGAGACCCAGTACTTC. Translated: CASSVGRDQETQYF.

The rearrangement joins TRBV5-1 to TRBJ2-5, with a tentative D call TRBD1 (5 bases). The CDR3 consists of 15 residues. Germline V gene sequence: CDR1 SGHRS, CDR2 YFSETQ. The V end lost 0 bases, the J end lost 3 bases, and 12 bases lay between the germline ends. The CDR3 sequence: CASSLGSGAEETQYF. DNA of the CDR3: TGCGCCAGCAGCTTGGGTTCTGGGGCGGAAGAGACCCAGTACTTC.

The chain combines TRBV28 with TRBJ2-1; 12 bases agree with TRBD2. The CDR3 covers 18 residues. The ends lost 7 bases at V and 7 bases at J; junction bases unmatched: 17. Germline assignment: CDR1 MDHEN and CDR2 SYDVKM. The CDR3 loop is CASTPLAGGPSGSNEQFF. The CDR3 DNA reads TGTGCCAGCACCCCGCTAGCGGGAGGGCCCTCGGGTTCGAATGAGCAGTTCTTC.

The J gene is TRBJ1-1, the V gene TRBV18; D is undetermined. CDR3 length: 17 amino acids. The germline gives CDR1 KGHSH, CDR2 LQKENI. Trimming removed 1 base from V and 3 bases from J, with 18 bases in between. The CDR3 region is CASSPQDGLLRDTEAFF. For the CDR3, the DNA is TGTGCCAGCTCACCACAAGATGGCTTGTTGAGGGACACTGAAGCTTTCTTT. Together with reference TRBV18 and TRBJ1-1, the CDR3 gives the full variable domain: NAGVMQNPRHLVRRRGQEARLRCSPMKGHSHVYWYRQLPEEGLKFMVYLQKENIIDESGMPKERFSAEFPKEGPSILRIQQVVRGDSAAYFCASSPQDGLLRDTEAFFGQGTRLTVV.

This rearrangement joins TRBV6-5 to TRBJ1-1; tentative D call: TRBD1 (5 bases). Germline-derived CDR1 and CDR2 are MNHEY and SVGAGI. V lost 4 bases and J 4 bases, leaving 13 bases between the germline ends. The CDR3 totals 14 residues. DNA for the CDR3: TGTGCCAGCAGTTGGGGGGTGGGAGGCACTGAAGCTTTCTTT. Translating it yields CASSWGVGGTEAFF.

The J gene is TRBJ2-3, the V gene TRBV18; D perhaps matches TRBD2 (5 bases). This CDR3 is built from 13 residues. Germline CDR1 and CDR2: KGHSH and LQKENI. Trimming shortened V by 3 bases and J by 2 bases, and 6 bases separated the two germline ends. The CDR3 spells CASSPRDTDTQYF. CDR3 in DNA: TGTGCCAGCTCACCCCGGGACACAGATACGCAGTATTTT.